The 21 T cell receptor beta chains below were found in one sample sequenced in a study of beta chain features in type 1 diabetes. General study findings and limits: In all four CD4+ subsets, TCRB CDR3 length was significantly, moderately reduced in type 1 diabetes.

Reverse transcription of all isolated RNA meant that expressed TCRB transcripts were sequenced. TCRdb's copy holds only in-frame clones and misses some; the assay was immunoSEQ multiplex PCR. This table has some 640,000 clones, 11% to 15% appearing once. These receptors lack a known antigen. Sequenced input: naive CD4+ T cells from blood. Receptors were obtained from a young man with type 1 diabetes.

The chain links TRBV30 to TRBJ1-3, with TRBD1 matching over 7 bases. Germline V gene sequence: CDR1 GTSNPN, CDR2 SVGIG (reference sequence). V lost 8 bases to trimming and J lost 7 bases; unmatched junction nucleotides: 5. This CDR3 contains 11 residues. This CDR3 is CANSRGNTIYF. CDR3 nucleotide sequence: TGTGCCAATTCCAGGGGGAACACCATATATTTT. The variable domain in full, with the rest retrieved from reference TRBV30 and TRBJ1-3, is SQTIHQWPATLVQPVGSPLSLECTVEGTSNPNLYWYRQAAGRGLQLLFYSVGIGQISSEVPQNLSASRPQDRQFILSSKKLLLSDSGFYLCANSRGNTIYFGEGSWLTVV.

This clone occurred a few times. The sample holds other DNA sequences that translate to the same CDR3. The CDR3 loop is CAWSVGVNTGELFF. CDR3 DNA sequence: TGTGCCTGGAGTGTGGGTGTAAACACCGGGGAGCTGTTTTTT. The V and J genes are TRBV30 and TRBJ2-2; D unclear. V lost 0 bases to trimming and J lost 2 bases, with 7 bases between them. CDR1 and CDR2 (germline): GTSNPN, SVGIG (reference sequence). This CDR3 has 14 residues. The whole variable domain, filled in from reference TRBV30 and TRBJ2-2, reads SQTIHQWPATLVQPVGSPLSLECTVEGTSNPNLYWYRQAAGRGLQLLFYSVGIGQISSEVPQNLSASRPQDRQFILSSKKLLLSDSGFYLCAWSVGVNTGELFFGEGSRLTVL.

This clone appeared a few times. The V gene is TRBV23-1, the J gene TRBJ1-6; no firm D call. TRBV23-1 is an ORF; its function is uncertain. Trimming shortened V by 8 bases and J by 13 bases, and 12 bases separated the two germline ends. The CDR3 contains 11 residues. The CDR3 sequence is CASLWGRPLHF. The CDR3, as DNA: TGCGCCAGCCTATGGGGTAGGCCCCTCCACTTT.

Details on this clone: In the same sample, other DNA sequences code for this CDR3. This chain uses TRBV28 with TRBJ2-5; D remains unclear. The germline V gene encodes CDR1 MDHEN and CDR2 SYDVKM. The ends were cut back, 8 bases at V and 5 bases at J, with 6 bases in the middle. The CDR3 runs to 10 residues. CDR3 region: CASGRETQYF. The CDR3 bases are TGTGCCAGCGGGCGTGAGACCCAGTACTTC.

On this clone itself: Other DNA sequences of this sample code for an identical CDR3. The chain joins TRBV30 to TRBJ1-5, with D unclear. V was shortened by 0 bases and J by 7 bases, with 10 bases between the two germline ends. CDR1 is GTSNPN, CDR2 SVGIG, per germline (reference sequence). The CDR3 has 13 residues. CDR3 loop: CAWSVTGGQPQHF. In DNA, the CDR3 is TGTGCCTGGAGTGTAACGGGAGGACAGCCCCAGCATTTT.

This rearrangement joins TRBV4-1 to TRBJ1-5; the match to TRBD1 covers 7 bases. J gave up 0 bases and V 2 bases, and 13 bases lay outside the gene matches. The CDR3 consists of 19 residues. CDR1 MGHRA and CDR2 YSYEKL come from the germline V gene. The CDR3 DNA is TGCGCCAGCAGCCAATATTTCACGATCGGGACAGATAGCAATCAGCCCCAGCATTTT. This sequence encodes CASSQYFTIGTDSNQPQHF.

The rearrangement joins TRBV25-1 to TRBJ2-3, with D tentatively TRBD2 (5 bases). In germline, CDR1 is MGHDK, CDR2 SYGVNS. The CDR3 has 16 amino acids. V was trimmed by 5 bases and J by 1 base, leaving 16 bases between them. The CDR3: CASSHARASGTDTQYF. Here the CDR3 DNA reads TGTGCCAGCAGTCATGCGCGGGCTTCTGGCACAGATACGCAGTATTTT.

This clone was observed a handful of times. The chain joins TRBV29-1 to TRBJ2-3; D could derive from TRBD1 or TRBD2 (5 bases each). Trimming shortened V by 5 bases and J by 2 bases, and 11 bases separated the two germline ends. This CDR3 is built from 13 residues. Germline V CDR1 and CDR2: SQVTM, ANQGSEA. The CDR3 bases are TGCAGCGTTAGGGGACGTACCACAGATACGCAGTATTTT. It is translated as CSVRGRTTDTQYF.

The J gene is TRBJ2-3, the V gene TRBV19; D possibly uses TRBD1 or TRBD2 (5 bases each). Germline assignment: CDR1 LNHDA and CDR2 SQIVND (reference sequence). The CDR3 spans 16 residues. Trimming took off 9 bases at V and 2 bases at J, with 21 bases between the two ends. The CDR3 DNA is TGTGCCAGCCGGGACGTCGGATTACCTCTCACAGATACGCAGTATTTT. Translation: CASRDVGLPLTDTQYF.

This CDR3 is CSAPSNSGVGETQYF. The CDR3 DNA is TGCAGCGCCCCCTCAAACAGCGGGGTTGGGGAGACCCAGTACTTC. This sequence joins TRBV29-1 and TRBJ2-5, with 7 bases matching TRBD2. The CDR3 is 15 residues long. J was trimmed by 5 bases and V by 7 bases; bases with no gene match: 16. Germline CDR1 SQVTM, CDR2 ANQGSEA.

This clone has more than one count but fewer than ten. CDR3 loop: CASSTDAGRGTGELFF. CDR3 DNA sequence: TGTGCCAGTAGTACGGATGCGGGGAGAGGCACCGGGGAGCTGTTTTTT. J is TRBJ2-2 and V is TRBV19; weak D call: TRBD2 (6 bases). This CDR3 contains 16 residues. Germline V gives CDR1 LNHDA, CDR2 SQIVND (reference sequence). The germline V and J ends were trimmed by 4 bases and 4 bases, with 16 bases remaining between them.

In its sample, this clone was seen a few times. The chain has TRBV7-2 and TRBJ2-7; D remains ambiguous. V shed 6 bases and J shed 7 bases, with 19 bases lying between them. The CDR3 covers 14 residues. Germline V gives CDR1 SGHTA, CDR2 FQGNSA. CDR3: CASSFSPYLGEQYF. In nucleotides, the CDR3 is TGTGCCAGCAGTTTTAGCCCCTATTTGGGTGAGCAGTACTTC.

A few counts support this clone. The identical CDR3 is also encoded by other nucleotide sequences in the sample. The chain joins TRBV5-1 to TRBJ2-3, with D unresolved. Germline CDR1 SGHRS, CDR2 YFSETQ. V dropped 0 bases and J dropped 3 bases, with 8 bases sitting between them. The CDR3 runs to 14 residues. CDR3 loop: CASSLGSSTDTQYF. Here the CDR3 DNA reads TGCGCCAGCAGCTTGGGATCCTCGACAGATACGCAGTATTTT. The whole variable domain, filled in from reference TRBV5-1 and TRBJ2-3, reads KAGVTQTPRYLIKTRGQQVTLSCSPISGHRSVSWYQQTPGQGLQFLFEYFSETQRNKGNFPGRFSGRQFSNSRSEMNVSTLELGDSALYLCASSLGSSTDTQYFGPGTRLTVL.

J is TRBJ1-1 and V is TRBV6-5, with a weak D call TRBD1 (5 bases). The CDR3 has 13 amino acids. Germline CDR1 reads MNHEY; CDR2 reads SVGAGI. V lost 0 bases and J 8 bases, leaving 10 bases between the germline ends. CDR3 in DNA: TGTGCCAGCAGTTACTCGGGATGGGACGAAGCTTTCTTT. It encodes CASSYSGWDEAFF.

This chain links TRBV5-6 with TRBJ1-2; D perhaps matches TRBD1 (6 bases). The CDR3 contains 14 residues. V lost 4 bases and J 0 bases, leaving 10 bases between the germline ends. Looked up from germline, CDR1 is SGHDT and CDR2 is YYEEEE. The CDR3 reads CASSTGQSNYGYTF. DNA for the CDR3: TGTGCCAGCAGCACCGGACAGTCTAACTATGGCTACACCTTC. Drawing the rest from reference TRBV5-6 and TRBJ1-2, the complete variable domain is DAGVTQSPTHLIKTRGQQVTLRCSPKSGHDTVSWYQQALGQGPQFIFQYYEEEERQRGNFPDRFSGHQFPNYSSELNVNALLLGDSALYLCASSTGQSNYGYTFGSGTRLTVV.

This clone was seen more than once but under ten times. The identical CDR3 is also encoded by other nucleotide sequences in the sample. J is TRBJ2-7 and V is TRBV6-5; TRBD1 aligns across 9 bases. The V and J ends lost 0 bases and 3 bases, in that order; junction bases with no gene match: 3. CDR3 length: 15 residues. Germline lookup yields CDR1 MNHEY and CDR2 SVGAGI. The CDR3 DNA sequence: TGTGCCAGCAGTTACTCCGCGACAGGGGGCTACGAGCAGTACTTC. Protein: CASSYSATGGYEQYF.

This chain connects TRBV6-5 to TRBJ2-5; 9 bases match TRBD2. V lost 6 bases and J lost 5; bases outside the gene matches: 7. Germline lookup yields CDR1 MNHEY and CDR2 SVGAGI. This CDR3 is 14 amino acids long. The CDR3 DNA is TGTGCCAGCAGAAAAACTAGCGGGTGGGAGACCCAGTACTTC. As protein: CASRKTSGWETQYF.

V usage is TRBV10-3 and J usage is TRBJ2-1, with 10 positions matching TRBD2. The CDR3 totals 14 residues. V lost 4 bases and J lost 7; bases outside the gene matches: 4. The V gene's germline CDR1 is ENHRY and CDR2 SYGVKD. The CDR3 DNA reads as TGTGCCATCAGTGGGGGGACTAGCGATAATGAGCAGTTCTTC. Protein sequence: CAISGGTSDNEQFF.

CDR3 sequence: CASSLYTDTQYF. The CDR3 DNA reads as TGTGCCAGCAGTCTATACACAGATACGCAGTATTTT. The chain is built from TRBV6-5 and TRBJ2-3; D remains unclear. Deletions cut 5 bases from V and 2 bases from J, with 5 bases between. This CDR3 region has 12 residues. Germline values: CDR1 MNHEY, CDR2 SVGAGI.

The chain couples TRBV7-8 to TRBJ1-2, with D maybe TRBD1 (5 bases). The CDR3 consists of 13 residues. V was trimmed by 1 base and J by 8 bases, leaving 11 bases between them. Looked up from germline, CDR1 is SGHVS and CDR2 is FQNEAQ. CDR3 nucleotides: TGTGCCAGCAGCTTAGAAGAGGGGATCGGCTACACCTTC. Its protein is CASSLEEGIGYTF.

The chain is built from TRBV9 and TRBJ1-6, with D maybe TRBD1 (6 bases). V was trimmed by 2 bases and J by 7 bases, leaving 10 bases between them. This CDR3 has 14 residues. CDR1 and CDR2 from the germline V gene are SGDLS and YYNGEE. The chain's CDR3 is CASSVYRDNSPLHF. DNA of the CDR3: TGTGCCAGCAGCGTGTACAGGGACAATTCACCCCTCCACTTT.